This T cell receptor beta chain was retrieved from a study of blood T cells in healthy people across ages. General observations from the study: The study found more naive CD4+ cells and higher diversity in long-lived than aged donors. Older individuals had lower TCR beta diversity per million T cells (the decline was roughly linear).

Together with a sample-barcoded 5' primer, a J-beta primer mix was included in a second PCR lasting roughly 6 to 12 cycles. MiXCR, run by TCRdb on the 5' RACE reads, gives a single entry per CDR3 protein. The sample shows under 850,000 distinct CDR3 sequences, about 34% of them seen only once. This clonotype was counted many times. Its antigen is unidentified. With 6 bases removed from V and 2 bases from J, the gap between germline ends came to 10 bases. CDR1 and CDR2 (germline): SGHTA, FQGNSA. CDR3 length equals 13 residues. This receptor was taken from a young man in good health. The J gene is TRBJ2-5, the V gene TRBV7-2; D is unclear. Sample: blood. CDR3 residues: CASSLPEQETQYF. CDR3 coding DNA: TGTGCCAGCAGTTTACCGGAACAAGAGACCCAGTACTTC.